This T cell receptor beta chain derives from a study of cytomegalovirus exposure and HLA in healthy donors. General study points: The study listed 150 to 200 cytomegalovirus-associated TCR beta chains.

The repertoire was sequenced with immunoSEQ multiplex PCR; TCRdb's copy has only in-frame clones and lacks some. This table has 150,000 to 200,000 clones, roughly 91% appearing once. With regard to this clone: Its antigen is not identified.

The CDR3 length is 15 residues. CDR1 LNHDA and CDR2 SQIVND come from the germline V gene (reference sequence). Trimming stripped 6 bases from V and 8 bases from J, with 22 bases between. The TCR sequence derives from a young man in good health and CMV-seropositive. What was sequenced was PBMCs. The chain carries TRBV19 and TRBJ1-2, with TRBD1 as a possible D gene (5 bases). The CDR3 here is CASSLTAGEGRGYTF. CDR3 nucleotides: TGTGCCAGTAGCCTTACCGCGGGGGAGGGTAGAGGCTACACCTTC.